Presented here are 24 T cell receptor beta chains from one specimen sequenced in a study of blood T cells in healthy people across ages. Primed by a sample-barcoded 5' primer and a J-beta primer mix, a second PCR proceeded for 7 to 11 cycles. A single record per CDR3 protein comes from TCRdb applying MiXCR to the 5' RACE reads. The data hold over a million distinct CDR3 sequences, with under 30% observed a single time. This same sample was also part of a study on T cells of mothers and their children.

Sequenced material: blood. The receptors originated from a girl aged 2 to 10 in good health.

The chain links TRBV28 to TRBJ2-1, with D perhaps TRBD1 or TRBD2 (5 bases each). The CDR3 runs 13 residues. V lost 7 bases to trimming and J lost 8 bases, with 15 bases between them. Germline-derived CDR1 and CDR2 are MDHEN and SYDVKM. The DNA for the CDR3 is TGTGCCAGCACGGCCCCGGGGACCGATGAGCAGTTCTTC. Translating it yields CASTAPGTDEQFF.

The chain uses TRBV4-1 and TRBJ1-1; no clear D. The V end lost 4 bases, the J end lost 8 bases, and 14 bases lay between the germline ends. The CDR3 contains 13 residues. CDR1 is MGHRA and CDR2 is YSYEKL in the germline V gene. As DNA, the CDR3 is TGCGCCAGCAGCCCAACCCACCTAGGGGAAGCTTTCTTT. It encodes CASSPTHLGEAFF.

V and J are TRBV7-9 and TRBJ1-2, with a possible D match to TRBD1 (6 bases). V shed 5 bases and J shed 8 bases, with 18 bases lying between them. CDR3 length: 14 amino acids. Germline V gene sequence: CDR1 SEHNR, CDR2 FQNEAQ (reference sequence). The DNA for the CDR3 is TGTGCCAGCAGCACACGAAACGGGACACTCGGCTACACCTTC. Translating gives CASSTRNGTLGYTF.

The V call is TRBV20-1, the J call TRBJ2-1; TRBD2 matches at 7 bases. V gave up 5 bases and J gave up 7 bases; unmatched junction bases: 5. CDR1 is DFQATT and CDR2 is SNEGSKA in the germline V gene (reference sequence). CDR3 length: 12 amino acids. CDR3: CSAGEGGNEQFF. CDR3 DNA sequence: TGCAGTGCTGGGGAGGGAGGAAATGAGCAGTTCTTC.

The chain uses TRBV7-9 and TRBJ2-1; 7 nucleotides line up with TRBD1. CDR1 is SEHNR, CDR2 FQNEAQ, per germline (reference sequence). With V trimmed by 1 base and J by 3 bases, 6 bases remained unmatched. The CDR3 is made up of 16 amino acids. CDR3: CASSLVVRDSYNEQFF. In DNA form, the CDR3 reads TGTGCCAGCAGCTTAGTCGTTCGGGACAGCTACAATGAGCAGTTCTTC.

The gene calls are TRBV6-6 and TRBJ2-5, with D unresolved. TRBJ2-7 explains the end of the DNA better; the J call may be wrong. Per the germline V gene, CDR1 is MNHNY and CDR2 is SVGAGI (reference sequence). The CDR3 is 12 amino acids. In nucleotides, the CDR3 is TGTGCCACCCTGGGCAACTGGTACGAGCAGTACTTC. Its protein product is CATLGNWYEQYF.

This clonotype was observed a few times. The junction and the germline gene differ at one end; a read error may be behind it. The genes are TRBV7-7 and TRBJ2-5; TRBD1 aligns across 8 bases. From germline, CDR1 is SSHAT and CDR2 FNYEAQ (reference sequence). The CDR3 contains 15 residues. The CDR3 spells CASSRRTGPLETQYF. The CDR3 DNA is TGTGCTAGCAGCCGGCGGACAGGGCCATTGGAGACCCAGTACTTC.

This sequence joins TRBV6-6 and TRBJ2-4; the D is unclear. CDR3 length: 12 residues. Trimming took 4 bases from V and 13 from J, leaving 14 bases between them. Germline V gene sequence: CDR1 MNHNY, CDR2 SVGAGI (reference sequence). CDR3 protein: CASSSTEDPQYF. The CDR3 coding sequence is TGTGCCAGCAGTTCAACGGAAGACCCACAGTACTTC.

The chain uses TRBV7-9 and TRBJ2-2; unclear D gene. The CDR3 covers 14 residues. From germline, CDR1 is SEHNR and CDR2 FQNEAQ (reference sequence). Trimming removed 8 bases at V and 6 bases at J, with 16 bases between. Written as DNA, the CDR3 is TGTGCCAGCCCACCTGCTGATGGTGCCGGGGAGCTGTTTTTT. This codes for CASPPADGAGELFF.

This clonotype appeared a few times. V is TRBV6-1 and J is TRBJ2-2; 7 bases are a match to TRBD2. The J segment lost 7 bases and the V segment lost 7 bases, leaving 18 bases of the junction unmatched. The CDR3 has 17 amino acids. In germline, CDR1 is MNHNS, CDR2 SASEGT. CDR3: CASNPTIGRLVGGELFF. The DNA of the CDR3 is TGTGCCAGCAACCCGACGATCGGGAGGCTCGTCGGCGGGGAGCTGTTTTTT.

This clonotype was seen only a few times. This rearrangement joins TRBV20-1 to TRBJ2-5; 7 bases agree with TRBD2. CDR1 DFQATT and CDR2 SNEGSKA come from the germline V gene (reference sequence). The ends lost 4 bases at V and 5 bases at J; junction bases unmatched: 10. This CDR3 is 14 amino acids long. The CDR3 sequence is CSAIKAGALETQYF. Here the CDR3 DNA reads TGCAGTGCTATTAAGGCGGGAGCTCTGGAGACCCAGTACTTC.

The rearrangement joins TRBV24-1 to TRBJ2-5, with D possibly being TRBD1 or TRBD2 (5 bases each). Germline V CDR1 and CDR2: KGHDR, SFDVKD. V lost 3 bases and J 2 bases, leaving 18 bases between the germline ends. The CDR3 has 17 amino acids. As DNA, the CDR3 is TGTGCCACCAGTGATCCATCTCCCAGGGACCCTCAAGAGACCCAGTACTTC. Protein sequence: CATSDPSPRDPQETQYF.

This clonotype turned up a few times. The CDR3 nucleotides are TGTGCCAGCAGTCTGAAATTCGAAGGTAATCACAATGAGCAGTTCTTC. It is translated as CASSLKFEGNHNEQFF. The chain employs TRBV5-6 and TRBJ2-1; D is uncertain. Germline-derived CDR1 and CDR2 are SGHDT and YYEEEE. This CDR3 is 16 amino acids long. The ends were cut back, 5 bases at V and 5 bases at J, with 20 bases in the middle.

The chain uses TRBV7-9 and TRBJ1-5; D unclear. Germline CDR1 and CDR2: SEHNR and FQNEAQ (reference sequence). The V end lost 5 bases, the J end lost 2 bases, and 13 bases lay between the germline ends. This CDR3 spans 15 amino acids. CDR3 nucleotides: TGTGCCAGCAGCATTGCCGGTGGAGGCAATCAGCCCCAGCATTTT. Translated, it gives CASSIAGGGNQPQHF.

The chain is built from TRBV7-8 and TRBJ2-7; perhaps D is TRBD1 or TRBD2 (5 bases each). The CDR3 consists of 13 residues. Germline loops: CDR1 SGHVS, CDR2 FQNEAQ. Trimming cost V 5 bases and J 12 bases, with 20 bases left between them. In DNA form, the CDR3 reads TGTGCCAGCAGCGGCCGGGACGCCGGGCGATCGTACTTC. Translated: CASSGRDAGRSYF. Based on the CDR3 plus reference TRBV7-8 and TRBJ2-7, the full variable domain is GAGVSQSPRYKVAKRGQDVALRCDPISGHVSLFWYQQALGQGPEFLTYFQNEAQLDKSGLPSDRFFAERPEGSVSTLKIQRTQQEDSAVYLCASSGRDAGRSYFGPGTRLTVT.

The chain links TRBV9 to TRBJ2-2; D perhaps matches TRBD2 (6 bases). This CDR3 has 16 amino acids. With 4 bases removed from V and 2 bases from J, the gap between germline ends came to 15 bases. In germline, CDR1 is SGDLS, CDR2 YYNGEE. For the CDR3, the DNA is TGTGCCAGCAGCTCCCGGACTAACCGAAACACCGGGGAGCTGTTTTTT. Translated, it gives CASSSRTNRNTGELFF. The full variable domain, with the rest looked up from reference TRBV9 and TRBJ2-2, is DSGVTQTPKHLITATGQRVTLRCSPRSGDLSVYWYQQSLDQGLQFLIQYYNGEERAKGNILERFSAQQFPDLHSELNLSSLELGDSALYFCASSSRTNRNTGELFFGEGSRLTVL.

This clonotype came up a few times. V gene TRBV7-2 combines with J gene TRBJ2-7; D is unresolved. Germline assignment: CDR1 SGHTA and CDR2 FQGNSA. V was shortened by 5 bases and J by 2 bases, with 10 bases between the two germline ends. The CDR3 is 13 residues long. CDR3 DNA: TGTGCCAGCAGCACCCGACTTACCTACGAGCAGTACTTC. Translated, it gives CASSTRLTYEQYF.

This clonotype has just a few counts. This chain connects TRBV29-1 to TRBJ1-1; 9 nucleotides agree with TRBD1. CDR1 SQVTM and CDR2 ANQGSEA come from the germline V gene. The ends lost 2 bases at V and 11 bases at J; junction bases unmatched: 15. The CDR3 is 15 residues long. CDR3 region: CSVENYGQGSPGAFF. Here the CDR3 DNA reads TGCAGCGTTGAAAACTATGGACAGGGGTCCCCCGGGGCTTTCTTT.

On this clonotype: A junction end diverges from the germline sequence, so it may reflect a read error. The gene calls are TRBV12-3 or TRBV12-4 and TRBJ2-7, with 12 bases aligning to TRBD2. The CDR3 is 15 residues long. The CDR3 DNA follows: TGTGCCAGCAGTCTAGCGGGAGGGCCCTCGAGGGAGCAGTACTTC. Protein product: CASSLAGGPSREQYF.

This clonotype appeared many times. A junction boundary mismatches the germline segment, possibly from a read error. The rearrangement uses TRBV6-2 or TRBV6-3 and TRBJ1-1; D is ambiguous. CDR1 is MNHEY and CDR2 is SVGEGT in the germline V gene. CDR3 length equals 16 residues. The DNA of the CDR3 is TGTGCCAGCAGCTATCCTCCTGACGGCGTGAAGACTGAAGCTTTCTTT. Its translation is CASSYPPDGVKTEAFF.

The CDR3 loop reads CAISSLWTVDSSANYGYTF. In DNA, the CDR3 is TGTGCCATCTCTTCCCTCTGGACCGTCGACAGCTCCGCTAACTATGGCTACACCTTC. This chain connects TRBV10-3 to TRBJ1-2; TRBD1 might be the D (5 bases). Looked up from germline, CDR1 is ENHRY and CDR2 is SYGVKD. V lost 8 bases, J lost 0 bases, and 28 bases lay in between. CDR3 length equals 19 residues.

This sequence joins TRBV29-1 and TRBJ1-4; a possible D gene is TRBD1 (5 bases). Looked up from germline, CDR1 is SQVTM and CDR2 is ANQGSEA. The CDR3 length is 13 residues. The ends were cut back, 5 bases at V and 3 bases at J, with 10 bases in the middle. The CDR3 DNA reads TGCAGCGTTTCCGGGACCGCTAATGAAAAACTGTTTTTT. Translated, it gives CSVSGTANEKLFF.

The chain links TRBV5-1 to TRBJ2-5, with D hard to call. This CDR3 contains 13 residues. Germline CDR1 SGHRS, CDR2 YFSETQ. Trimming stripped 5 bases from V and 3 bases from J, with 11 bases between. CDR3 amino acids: CASRSGTEETQYF. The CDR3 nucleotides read TGCGCCAGCAGATCGGGCACAGAAGAGACCCAGTACTTC.

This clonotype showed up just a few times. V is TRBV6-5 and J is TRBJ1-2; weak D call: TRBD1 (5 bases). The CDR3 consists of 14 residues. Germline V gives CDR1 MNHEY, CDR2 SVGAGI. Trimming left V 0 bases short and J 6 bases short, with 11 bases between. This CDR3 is CASSYSGVKNGYTF. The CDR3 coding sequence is TGTGCCAGCAGTTACTCGGGGGTGAAAAATGGCTACACCTTC.